This is a list of T cell receptor beta chains from one sample in a study of metastatic and nonmetastatic thyroid tumors. Using MiXCR, TCRdb reanalyzed the PCR reads. The top ten clones hold around 15% of a sample with about 32,000 clones, about 32% of them seen once. The sample taken for sequencing was tumor tissue. These receptors all stem from a female donor with papillary thyroid cancer or a benign thyroid nodule (not recorded which). Some clones in this sample may be carry-over from other donors' samples. Each CDR3 is given with its conserved first and last residue. D genes are given only for firm matches. Expanded clones get a size class; other rows say once, few or many, or leave the size out.

V gene,D gene,clone size,J gene,CDR3 DNA,CDR3 protein
TRBV11-1,NA,NA,TRBJ2-1,TGTGCCAGCAGCAACCCACCCCCGGGGACCCCCTCGTACAATGAGCAGTTCTTC,CASSNPPPGTPSYNEQFF
TRBV18,NA,NA,TRBJ1-4,TGTGCCAGCTCACCAGGACCAGGGGCGACTAATGAAAAACTGTTTTTT,CASSPGPGATNEKLFF
TRBV11-2,NA,NA,TRBJ2-3,TGTGCCAGCAGCCCAAGTCAAGGGGACATCAGCACAGATACGCAGTATTTT,CASSPSQGDISTDTQYF
TRBV27,TRBD2,NA,TRBJ2-5,TGTGCCAGCAAACCTCTAGCGGGAGAAGGAGAGACCCAGTACTTC,CASKPLAGEGETQYF
TRBV24-1,NA,few,TRBJ1-1,TGTGCCACCAGTGATTTGAGGCAGCCGAACACTGAAGCTTTCTTT,CATSDLRQPNTEAFF
TRBV6-4,NA,many,TRBJ2-6,TGTGCCAGCAGTCTTCCGGGGGGACAACCCCAGTCTGGGGCCAACGTCCTGACTTTC,CASSLPGGQPQSGANVLTF
TRBV11-1,NA,few,TRBJ1-1,TGTGCCAGCAGCTTATCGGTCATGAACACTGAAGCTTTCTTT,CASSLSVMNTEAFF
TRBV10-1,NA,NA,TRBJ2-2,TGCGCCAGCAGGGGGATGAACACCGGGGAGCTGTTTTTT,CASRGMNTGELFF
TRBV4-3,NA,once,TRBJ2-7,TGCGCCAGCAGCCAAGAGGTGACAGTAGCCTACGAGCAGTACTTC,CASSQEVTVAYEQYF
TRBV12-3/TRBV12-4,TRBD1,few,TRBJ2-7,TGTGCCAGCAGCCGGACAGGGGGCGTGTACGAGCAGTACTTC,CASSRTGGVYEQYF
TRBV4-2,TRBD2,few,TRBJ2-3,TGTGCCAGCAGCCAAGAGAATAGCGGGAGCCCGCATACGCAGTATTTT,CASSQENSGSPHTQYF
TRBV19,NA,few,TRBJ1-2,TGTGCCAGTAGTGAGGCTCAGGGCCGAAACTATGGCTACACCTTC,CASSEAQGRNYGYTF
TRBV29-1,NA,many,TRBJ1-2,TGCAGCGTTGTAGGGGGAAACTATGGCTACACCTTC,CSVVGGNYGYTF
TRBV11-2,NA,NA,TRBJ1-1,TGTGCCAGCAGCTTAGAATCCGGAGCTTACACTGAAGCTTTCTTT,CASSLESGAYTEAFF
TRBV6-1,TRBD1,NA,TRBJ2-7,TGTGCCAGCGGACAGGGAGAGACCTACGAGCAGTACTTC,CASGQGETYEQYF
TRBV30,NA,NA,TRBJ2-7,TGTGCCTGGAGTGAATTTGATATCGAGCAGTACTTC,CAWSEFDIEQYF
TRBV24-1,TRBD1,many,TRBJ1-2,TGTGCCACCAGTGCCGGGACAGACTATGGCTACACCTTC,CATSAGTDYGYTF
TRBV11-1,NA,NA,TRBJ2-1,TGTGCCAGCAGCTACAACAGGGTTCCCTTTGGTGAGCAGTTCTTC,CASSYNRVPFGEQFF
TRBV6-1,NA,NA,TRBJ1-4,TGTGCCAGCAGTGAAGCTAGGAGGGTACGGGAAAAACTGTTTTTT,CASSEARRVREKLFF
TRBV6-1,TRBD1,few,TRBJ1-2,TGTGCCAGCAGTGAAATGCAGGGGGGTCATGGCTACACCTTC,CASSEMQGGHGYTF
TRBV20-1,TRBD2,NA,TRBJ2-1,TGCAGTGCTTATCAAGCCGGGACTAGCGGGTTCACTGAGCAGTTCTTC,CSAYQAGTSGFTEQFF
TRBV6-4,TRBD1,NA,TRBJ1-5,TGTGCCAGCTGTGACAGGGCTAATCAGCCCCAGCATTTT,CASCDRANQPQHF